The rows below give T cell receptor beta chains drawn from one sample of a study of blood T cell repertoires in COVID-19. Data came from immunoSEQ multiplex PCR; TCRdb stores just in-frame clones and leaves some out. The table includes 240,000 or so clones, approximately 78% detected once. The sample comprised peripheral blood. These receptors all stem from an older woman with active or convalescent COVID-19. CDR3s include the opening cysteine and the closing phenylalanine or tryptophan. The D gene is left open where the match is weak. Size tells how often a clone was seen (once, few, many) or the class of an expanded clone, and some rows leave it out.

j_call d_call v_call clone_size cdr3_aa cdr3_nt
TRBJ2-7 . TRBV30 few CAWSLPYEQYF TGTGCCTGGAGCCTCCCCTACGAGCAGTACTTC
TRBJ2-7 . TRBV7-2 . CASSGPDSLSYEQYF TGTGCCAGCAGCGGACCCGACAGTCTGTCCTACGAGCAGTACTTC
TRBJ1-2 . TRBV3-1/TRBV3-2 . CASSQGGDRGYTF TGTGCCAGCAGCCAAGGCGGGGATCGTGGCTACACCTTC
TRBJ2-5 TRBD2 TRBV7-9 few CASSSFLGLAGRQETQYF TGTGCCAGCAGCTCCTTTTTGGGACTAGCGGGGAGACAAGAGACCCAGTACTTC
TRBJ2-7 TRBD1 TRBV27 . CASSIPGQGYEQYF TGTGCCAGCAGTATACCGGGACAGGGCTACGAGCAGTACTTC
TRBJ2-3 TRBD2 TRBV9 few CASSVGSSGGGTDTQYF TGTGCCAGCAGCGTAGGTTCTAGCGGGGGGGGAACAGATACGCAGTATTTT
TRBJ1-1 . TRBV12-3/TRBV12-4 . CASSPRGNTEAFF TGTGCCAGCAGTCCCCGGGGGAACACTGAAGCTTTCTTT
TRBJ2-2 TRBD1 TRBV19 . CASSIALYAGQGITGELFF TGTGCCAGTAGTATCGCTTTATACGCGGGACAGGGGATCACCGGGGAGCTGTTTTTT
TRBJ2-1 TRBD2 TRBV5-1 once CASSLTSGGYNEQFF TGCGCCAGCAGCTTGACTAGCGGGGGGTACAATGAGCAGTTCTTC
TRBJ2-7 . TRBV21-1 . CASSKKVRSDSYEQYF TGTGCCAGCAGCAAAAAAGTGAGGTCAGACTCCTACGAGCAGTACTTC
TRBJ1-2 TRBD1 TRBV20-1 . CSATGGDGYTF TGCAGTGCCACAGGGGGCGATGGCTACACCTTC
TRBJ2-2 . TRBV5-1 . CASSSQGYTGELFF TGCGCCAGCAGCTCCCAGGGGTACACCGGGGAGCTGTTTTTT
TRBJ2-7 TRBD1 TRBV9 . CASSSYGTGRDEQYF TGTGCCAGCAGCTCTTACGGGACAGGGCGAGACGAGCAGTACTTC
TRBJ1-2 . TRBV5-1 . CASSLGQNYNYGYTF TGCGCCAGCAGCTTAGGCCAGAACTATAACTATGGCTACACCTTC
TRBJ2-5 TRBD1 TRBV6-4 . CASSEGQGSQETQYF TGTGCCAGCAGTGAGGGACAGGGGTCCCAAGAGACCCAGTACTTC
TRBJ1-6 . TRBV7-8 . CASSLAGGPIGSSPLHF TGTGCCAGCAGCCTAGCGGGGGGACCCATAGGGAGTTCACCCCTCCACTTT
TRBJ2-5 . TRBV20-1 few CSASSGLETQYF TGCAGTGCTAGTTCAGGGTTGGAGACCCAGTACTTC
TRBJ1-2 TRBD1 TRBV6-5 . CASSGGRGVYGYTF TGTGCCAGCAGCGGGGGCAGGGGGGTCTATGGCTACACCTTC
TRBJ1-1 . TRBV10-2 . CASQRSGTNTEAFF TGCGCCAGCCAAAGGAGCGGGACGAACACTGAAGCTTTCTTT
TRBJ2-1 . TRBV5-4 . CASSLTGSYNEQFF TGTGCCAGCAGCCTGACTGGCTCCTACAATGAGCAGTTCTTC
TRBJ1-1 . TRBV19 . CASSIDRGRGTEAFF TGTGCCAGTAGTATAGATAGGGGCAGGGGCACTGAAGCTTTCTTT
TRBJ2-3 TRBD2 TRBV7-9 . CASSVDLAGGPSSTDTQYF TGTGCCAGCAGCGTAGATCTAGCGGGGGGGCCCTCTAGCACAGATACGCAGTATTTT
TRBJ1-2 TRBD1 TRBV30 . CAWPGPGTGRGYTF TGTGCCTGGCCGGGCCCGGGGACAGGGAGAGGCTACACCTTC
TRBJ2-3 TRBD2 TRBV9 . CASSARLAGGDTQYF TGTGCCAGCAGCGCTCGACTAGCGGGGGGGGATACGCAGTATTTT
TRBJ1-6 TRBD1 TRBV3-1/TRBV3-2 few CASSLTGYGSPLHF TGTGCCAGCAGCCTGACAGGGTATGGTTCACCCCTCCACTTT
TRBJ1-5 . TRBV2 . CASSDTAINQPQHF TGTGCCAGCAGTGATACAGCAATTAATCAGCCCCAGCATTTT
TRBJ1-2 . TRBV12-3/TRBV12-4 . CASSLVHRVSF TGTGCCAGCAGTTTAGTCCACAGGGTCAGCTTC
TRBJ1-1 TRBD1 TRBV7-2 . CASSLDRGYAAGTEAFF TGTGCCAGCAGCTTAGACAGGGGGTACGCGGCGGGGACTGAAGCTTTCTTT
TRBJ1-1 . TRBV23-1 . CASSQPSRPTDPNTEAFF TGCGCCAGCAGTCAACCCTCACGACCGACAGACCCAAACACTGAAGCTTTCTTT
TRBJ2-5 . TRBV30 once CAWSVQLGHGETQYF TGTGCCTGGAGTGTACAACTTGGACACGGAGAGACCCAGTACTTC
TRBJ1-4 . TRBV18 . CASSPPYRAEEKLFF TGTGCCAGCTCACCACCGTACAGGGCCGAGGAAAAACTGTTTTTT
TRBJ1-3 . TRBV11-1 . CASSWTDSSGNTIYF TGTGCCAGCAGCTGGACGGACAGCTCTGGAAACACCATATATTTT
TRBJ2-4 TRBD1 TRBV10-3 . CAISERTGWDIQYF TGTGCCATCAGTGAGCGGACAGGGTGGGACATTCAGTACTTC
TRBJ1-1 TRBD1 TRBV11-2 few CASSLARTGGTEAFF TGTGCCAGCAGCTTAGCTCGGACAGGAGGGACTGAAGCTTTCTTT
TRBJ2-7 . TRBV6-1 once CASSELAGPWEQYF TGTGCCAGCAGTGAACTGGCGGGGCCCTGGGAGCAGTACTTC
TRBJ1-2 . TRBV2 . CASRTQGNNYGYTF TGTGCCAGCAGAACCCAGGGGAATAACTATGGCTACACCTTC
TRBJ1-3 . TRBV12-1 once CASSSGQGSDSGNTIYF TGTGCCAGCAGCTCGGGACAGGGCTCCGACTCTGGAAACACCATATATTTT
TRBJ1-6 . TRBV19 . CASSGQGQINSPLHF TGTGCCAGTAGTGGGCAGGGGCAAATTAATTCACCCCTCCACTTT
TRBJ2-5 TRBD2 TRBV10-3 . CAISEAGRETQYF TGTGCCATCAGTGAAGCGGGGCGGGAGACCCAGTACTTC
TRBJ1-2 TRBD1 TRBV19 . CASIGGDRPITGYTF TGTGCCAGTATCGGGGGGGACAGACCTATCACTGGCTACACCTTC
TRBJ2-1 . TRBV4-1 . CASSQPRDSHREQFF TGCGCCAGCAGCCAACCCCGGGACTCCCATCGTGAGCAGTTCTTC
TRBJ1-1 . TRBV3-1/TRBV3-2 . CASSPREGRGTEAFF TGTGCCAGCAGCCCTCGGGAGGGAAGGGGCACTGAAGCTTTCTTT
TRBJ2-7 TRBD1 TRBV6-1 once CASSEWAWGTGAYEQYF TGTGCCAGCAGTGAATGGGCGTGGGGGACAGGGGCCTACGAGCAGTACTTC
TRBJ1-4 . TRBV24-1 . CATIPREICTNEKLFF TGTGCCACGATCCCCCGGGAGATTTGCACTAATGAAAAACTGTTTTTT
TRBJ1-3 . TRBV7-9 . CASSLATGSGNTIYF TGTGCCAGCAGCTTAGCTACAGGGTCTGGAAACACCATATATTTT
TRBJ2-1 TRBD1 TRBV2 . CASSKDRVGYNEQFF TGTGCCAGCAGTAAGGACAGGGTTGGCTACAATGAGCAGTTCTTC
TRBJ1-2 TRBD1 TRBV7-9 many CASSSRQGNYGYTF TGTGCCAGCAGCTCAAGACAGGGCAACTATGGCTACACCTTC
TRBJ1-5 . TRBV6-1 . CASSEEGQGGQPQHF TGTGCCAGCAGTGAAGAGGGGCAGGGCGGTCAGCCCCAGCATTTT
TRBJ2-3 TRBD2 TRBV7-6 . CASSLTSGGADTQYF TGTGCCAGCAGCTTAACTAGCGGGGGAGCAGATACGCAGTATTTT